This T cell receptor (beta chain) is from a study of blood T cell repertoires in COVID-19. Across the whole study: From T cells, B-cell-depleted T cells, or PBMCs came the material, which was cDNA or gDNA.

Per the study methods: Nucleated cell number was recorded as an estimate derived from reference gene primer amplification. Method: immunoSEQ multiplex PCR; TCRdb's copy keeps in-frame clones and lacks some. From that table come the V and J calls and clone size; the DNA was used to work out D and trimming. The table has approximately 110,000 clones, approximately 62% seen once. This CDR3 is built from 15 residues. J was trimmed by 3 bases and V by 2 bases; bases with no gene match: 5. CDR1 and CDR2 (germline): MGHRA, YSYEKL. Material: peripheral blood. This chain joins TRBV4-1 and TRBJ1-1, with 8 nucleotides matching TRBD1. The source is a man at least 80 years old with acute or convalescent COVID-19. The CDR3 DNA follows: TGCGCCAGCAGCCAACCTGACAGGGGCGACACTGAAGCTTTCTTT. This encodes CASSQPDRGDTEAFF.